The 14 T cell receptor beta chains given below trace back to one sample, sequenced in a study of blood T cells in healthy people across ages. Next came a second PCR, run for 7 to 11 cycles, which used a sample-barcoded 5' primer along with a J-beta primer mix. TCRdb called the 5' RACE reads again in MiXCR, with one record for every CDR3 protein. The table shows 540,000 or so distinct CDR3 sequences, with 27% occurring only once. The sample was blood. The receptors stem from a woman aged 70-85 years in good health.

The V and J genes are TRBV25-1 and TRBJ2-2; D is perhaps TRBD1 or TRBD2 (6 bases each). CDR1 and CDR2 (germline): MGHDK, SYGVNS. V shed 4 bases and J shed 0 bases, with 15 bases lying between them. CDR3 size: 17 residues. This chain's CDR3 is CASSGGGSGPNTGELFF. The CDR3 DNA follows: TGTGCCAGCAGTGGAGGGGGGTCTGGGCCGAACACCGGGGAGCTGTTTTTT.

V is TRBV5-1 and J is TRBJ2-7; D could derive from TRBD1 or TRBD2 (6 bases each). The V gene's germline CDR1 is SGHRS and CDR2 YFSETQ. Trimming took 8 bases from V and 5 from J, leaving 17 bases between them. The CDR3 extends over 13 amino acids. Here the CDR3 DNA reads TGCGCCAGGGCATACAGGGACTCGGACGAGCAGTACTTC. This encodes CARAYRDSDEQYF.

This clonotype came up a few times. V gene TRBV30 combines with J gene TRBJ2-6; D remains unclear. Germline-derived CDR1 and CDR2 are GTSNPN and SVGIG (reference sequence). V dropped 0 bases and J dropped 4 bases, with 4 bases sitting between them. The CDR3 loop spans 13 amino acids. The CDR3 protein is CAWSVSGANVLTF. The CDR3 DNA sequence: TGTGCCTGGAGTGTGTCCGGGGCCAACGTCCTGACTTTC.

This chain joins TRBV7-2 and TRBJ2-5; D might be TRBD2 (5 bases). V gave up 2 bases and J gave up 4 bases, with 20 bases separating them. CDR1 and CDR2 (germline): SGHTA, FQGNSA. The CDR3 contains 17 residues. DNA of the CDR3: TGTGCCAGCAGCTTAAGGACTGGAGGTTTATTAGTAGAGACCCAGTACTTC. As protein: CASSLRTGGLLVETQYF.

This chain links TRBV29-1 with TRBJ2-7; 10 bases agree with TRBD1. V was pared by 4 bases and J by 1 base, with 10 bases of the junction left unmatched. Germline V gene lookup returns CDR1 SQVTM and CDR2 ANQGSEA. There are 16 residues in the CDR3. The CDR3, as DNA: TGCAGCGTTGTTGGTTTAGGGGGACAGGGGTCCTACGAGCAGTACTTC. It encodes CSVVGLGGQGSYEQYF.

The CDR3 protein is CASSLVDPRTGNYGYTF. The CDR3 DNA is TGTGCCAGCAGCTTAGTTGACCCGCGGACAGGCAACTATGGCTACACCTTC. The J gene is TRBJ1-2, the V gene TRBV7-9; 7 bases line up with TRBD1. This CDR3 is 17 amino acids long. CDR1 and CDR2 from the germline V gene are SEHNR and FQNEAQ (reference sequence). V lost 1 base, J lost 2 bases, and 10 bases stayed unmatched.

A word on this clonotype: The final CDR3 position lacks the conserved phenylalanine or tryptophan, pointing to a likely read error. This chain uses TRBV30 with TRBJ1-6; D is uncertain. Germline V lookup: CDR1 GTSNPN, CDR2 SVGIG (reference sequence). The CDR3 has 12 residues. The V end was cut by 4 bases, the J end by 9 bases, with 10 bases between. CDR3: CAWTPGSSPLHL. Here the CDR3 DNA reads TGTGCCTGGACCCCAGGAAGTTCACCCCTCCACCTT.

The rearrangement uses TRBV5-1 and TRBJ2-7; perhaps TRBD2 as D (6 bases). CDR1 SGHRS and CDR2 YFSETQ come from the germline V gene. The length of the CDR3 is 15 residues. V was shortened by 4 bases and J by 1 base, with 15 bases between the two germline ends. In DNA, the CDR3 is TGCGCCAGCAGCCTGGAGGGACTTACATCCTACGAGCAGTACTTC. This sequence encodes CASSLEGLTSYEQYF.

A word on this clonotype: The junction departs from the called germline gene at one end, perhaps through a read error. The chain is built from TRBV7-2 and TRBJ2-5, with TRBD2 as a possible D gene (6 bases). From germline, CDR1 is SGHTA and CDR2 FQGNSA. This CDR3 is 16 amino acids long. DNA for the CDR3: TGTGCCAGCGGCTTAGATCCGGTTGCGGGGCAAGAGACCCAGTACTTC. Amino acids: CASGLDPVAGQETQYF.

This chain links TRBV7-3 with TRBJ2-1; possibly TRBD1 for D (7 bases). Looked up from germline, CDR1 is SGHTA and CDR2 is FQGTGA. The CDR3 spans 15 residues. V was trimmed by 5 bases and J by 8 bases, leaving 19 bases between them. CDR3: CASSTGASGEDEQFF. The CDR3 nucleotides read TGTGCCAGCAGCACAGGGGCATCCGGGGAGGATGAGCAGTTCTTC.

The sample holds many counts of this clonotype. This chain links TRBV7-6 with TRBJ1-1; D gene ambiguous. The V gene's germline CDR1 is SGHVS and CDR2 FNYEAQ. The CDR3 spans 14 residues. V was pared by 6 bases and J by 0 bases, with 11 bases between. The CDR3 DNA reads TGTGCCAGCAGTGAGGTCTTCATGAACACTGAAGCTTTCTTT. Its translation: CASSEVFMNTEAFF.

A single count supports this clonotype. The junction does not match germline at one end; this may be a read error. Here the CDR3 DNA reads TGTGTCAGCAGTTCCCCCCAGGGGGCCCACTATGGCTACACCTTC. This encodes CVSSSPQGAHYGYTF. J is TRBJ1-2 and V is TRBV28; the match to TRBD1 covers 8 bases. The CDR3 contains 15 residues. Germline V gene lookup returns CDR1 MDHEN and CDR2 SYDVKM.

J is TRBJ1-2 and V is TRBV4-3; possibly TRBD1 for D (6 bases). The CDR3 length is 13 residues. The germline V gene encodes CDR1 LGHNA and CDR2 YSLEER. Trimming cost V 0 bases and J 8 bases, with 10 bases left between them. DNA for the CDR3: TGCGCCAGCAGCCAAGAGGGGGGGCTCGGCTACACCTTC. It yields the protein CASSQEGGLGYTF.

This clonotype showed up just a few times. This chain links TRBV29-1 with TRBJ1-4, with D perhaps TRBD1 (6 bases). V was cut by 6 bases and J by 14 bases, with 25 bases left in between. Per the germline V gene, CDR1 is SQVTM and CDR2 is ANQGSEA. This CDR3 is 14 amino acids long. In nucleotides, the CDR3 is TGCAGCGTCCTCAATCTAGCAGGGGAGGGTCGGCTGTTTTTT. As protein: CSVLNLAGEGRLFF.